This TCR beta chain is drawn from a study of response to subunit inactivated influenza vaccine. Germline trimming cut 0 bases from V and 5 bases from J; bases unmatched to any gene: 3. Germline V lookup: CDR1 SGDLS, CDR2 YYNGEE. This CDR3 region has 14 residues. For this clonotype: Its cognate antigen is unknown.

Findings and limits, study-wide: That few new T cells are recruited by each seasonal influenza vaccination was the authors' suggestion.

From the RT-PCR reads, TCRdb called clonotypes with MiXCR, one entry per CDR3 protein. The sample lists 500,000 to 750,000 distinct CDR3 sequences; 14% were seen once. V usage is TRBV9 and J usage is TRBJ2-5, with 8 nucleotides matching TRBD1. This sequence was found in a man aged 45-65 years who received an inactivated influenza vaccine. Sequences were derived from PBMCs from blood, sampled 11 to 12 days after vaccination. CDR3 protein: CASSVGQGKETQYF. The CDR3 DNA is TGTGCCAGCAGCGTAGGACAGGGGAAGGAGACCCAGTACTTC.